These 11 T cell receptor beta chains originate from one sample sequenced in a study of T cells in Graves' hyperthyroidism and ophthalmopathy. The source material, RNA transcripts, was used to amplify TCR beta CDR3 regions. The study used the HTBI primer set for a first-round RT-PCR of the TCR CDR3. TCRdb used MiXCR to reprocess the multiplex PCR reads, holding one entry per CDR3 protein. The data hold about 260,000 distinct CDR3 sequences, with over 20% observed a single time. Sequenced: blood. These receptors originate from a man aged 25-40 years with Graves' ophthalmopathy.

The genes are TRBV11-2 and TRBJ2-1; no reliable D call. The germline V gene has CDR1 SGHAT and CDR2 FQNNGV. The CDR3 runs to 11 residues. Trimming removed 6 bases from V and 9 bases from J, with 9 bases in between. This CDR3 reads CASSISSEQFF. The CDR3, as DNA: TGTGCCAGCAGTATCTCAAGTGAGCAGTTCTTC.

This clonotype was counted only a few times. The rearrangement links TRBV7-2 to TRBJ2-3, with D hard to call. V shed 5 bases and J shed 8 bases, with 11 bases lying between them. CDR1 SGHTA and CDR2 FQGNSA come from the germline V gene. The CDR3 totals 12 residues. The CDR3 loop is CASSLMETTQYF. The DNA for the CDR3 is TGTGCCAGCAGCCTGATGGAGACTACGCAGTATTTT.

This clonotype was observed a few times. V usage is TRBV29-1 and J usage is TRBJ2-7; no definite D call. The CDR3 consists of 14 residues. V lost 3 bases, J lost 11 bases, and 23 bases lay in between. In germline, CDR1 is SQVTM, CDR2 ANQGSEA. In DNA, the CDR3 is TGCAGCGTTGACCCCGGCAGCGATGCTACTAAGGAGTACTTC. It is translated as CSVDPGSDATKEYF.

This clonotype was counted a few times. The CDR3 region has the DNA TGTGCCAGCAGCTTCCGGGGATGGGGGGAAGATACGCAGTATTTT. It is translated as CASSFRGWGEDTQYF. The chain recombines TRBV11-2 with TRBJ2-3, with a tentative D call TRBD2 (6 bases). Trimming removed 3 bases at V and 5 bases at J, with 15 bases between. The CDR3 is made up of 15 amino acids. CDR1 and CDR2 (germline): SGHAT, FQNNGV.

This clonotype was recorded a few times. CDR3 DNA: TGTGCCAGCAGCGGACGACAGGGGAGAAACACTGAAGCTTTCTTT. This translates into CASSGRQGRNTEAFF. V gene TRBV7-8 combines with J gene TRBJ1-1; 8 nucleotides line up with TRBD1. Germline V gene data show CDR1 as SGHVS and CDR2 as FQNEAQ. V was pared by 5 bases and J by 2 bases, with 7 bases of the junction left unmatched. The CDR3 has 15 amino acids.

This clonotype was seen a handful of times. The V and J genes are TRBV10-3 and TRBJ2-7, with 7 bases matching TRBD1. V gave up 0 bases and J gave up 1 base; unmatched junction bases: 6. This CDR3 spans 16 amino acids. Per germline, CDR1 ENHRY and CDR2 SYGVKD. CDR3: CAISESQGVRSYEQYF. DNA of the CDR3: TGTGCCATCAGTGAGTCGCAGGGGGTCCGATCCTACGAGCAGTACTTC.

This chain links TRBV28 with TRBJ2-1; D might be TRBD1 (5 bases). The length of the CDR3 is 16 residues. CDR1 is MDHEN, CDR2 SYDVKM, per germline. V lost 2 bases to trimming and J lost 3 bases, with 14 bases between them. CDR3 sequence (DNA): TGTGCCAGCAGTTTAATCGCCAGGGCCTTCTACAATGAGCAGTTCTTC. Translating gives CASSLIARAFYNEQFF.

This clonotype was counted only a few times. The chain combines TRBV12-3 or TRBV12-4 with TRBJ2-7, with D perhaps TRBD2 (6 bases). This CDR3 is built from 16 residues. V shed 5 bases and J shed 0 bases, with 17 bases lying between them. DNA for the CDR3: TGTGCCAGCAGTCCCAGGTCCACCGGGGGCTCCTACGAGCAGTACTTC. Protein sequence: CASSPRSTGGSYEQYF.

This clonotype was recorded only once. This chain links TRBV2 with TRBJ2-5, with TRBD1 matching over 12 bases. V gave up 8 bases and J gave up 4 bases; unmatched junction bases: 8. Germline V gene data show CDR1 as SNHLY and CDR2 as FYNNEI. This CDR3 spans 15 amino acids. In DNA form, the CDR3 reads TGTGCCAGCCCCCGGGACAGGGGGCAGCGAGAGACCCAGTACTTC. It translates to CASPRDRGQRETQYF.

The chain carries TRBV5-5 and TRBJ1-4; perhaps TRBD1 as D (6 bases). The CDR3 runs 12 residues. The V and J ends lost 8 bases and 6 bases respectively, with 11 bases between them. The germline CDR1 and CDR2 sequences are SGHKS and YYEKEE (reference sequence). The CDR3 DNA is TGTGCCAGTAACAGGGCCCATGAAAAACTGTTTTTT. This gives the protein CASNRAHEKLFF.

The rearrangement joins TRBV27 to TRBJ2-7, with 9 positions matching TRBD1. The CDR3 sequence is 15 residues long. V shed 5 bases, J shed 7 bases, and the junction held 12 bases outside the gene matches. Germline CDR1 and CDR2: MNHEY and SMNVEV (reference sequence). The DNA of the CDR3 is TGTGCCAGCAGTCAGGGGACAGGGAGGTTTGGGGAGCAGTACTTC. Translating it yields CASSQGTGRFGEQYF.